This is a list of T cell receptor beta chains from one sample in a study of radiotherapy plus CTLA-4 blockade in lung cancer. TCRdb keeps only in-frame clones here, not all; method: immunoSEQ multiplex PCR. Here the sample spans roughly 100,000 clones, around 85% being singletons. The sequencing here drew on peripheral blood, taken from a patient treated with radiotherapy plus ipilimumab. These receptors all stem from a human donor with non-small cell lung cancer that progressed on radiotherapy plus ipilimumab. Some clones in this sample may be carry-over from other donors' samples. Both conserved end residues are part of each CDR3. A D gene is named only where the DNA matches it firmly. Clone size is given for some rows only: seen once, a few or many times, or a class if the clone is expanded.

J | V | D | size | length | DNA | CDR3
TRBJ1-2 | TRBV18 | . | . | 13 | TGTGCCAGCTCACTCAGGGCGGAATCTGGCTACACCTTC | CASSLRAESGYTF
TRBJ2-7 | TRBV2 | . | few | 14 | TGTGCCAGCCGAGGACAGCTGAACTCCTACGAGCAGTACTTC | CASRGQLNSYEQYF
TRBJ1-2 | TRBV7-9 | . | . | 11 | TGTGCCAGCAGCAGTAGTCATGGCTACACCTTC | CASSSSHGYTF
TRBJ2-7 | TRBV5-6 | TRBD1 | . | 13 | TGTGCCAGCAGCTTTAGGGACAGCTACGAGCAGTACTTC | CASSFRDSYEQYF
TRBJ2-7 | TRBV5-6 | . | . | 17 | TGTGCCAGCAGCTTTTCGTTTGGTTGGTCTAGCTCCTACGAGCAGTACTTC | CASSFSFGWSSSYEQYF
TRBJ2-3 | TRBV19 | . | . | 12 | TGTGCCAGTAGTGGGGGGAGAGATACGCAGTATTTT | CASSGGRDTQYF
TRBJ2-2 | TRBV6-5 | . | . | 15 | TGTGCCAGCAGTTACTCTCCATACCACACCGGGGAGCTGTTTTTT | CASSYSPYHTGELFF
TRBJ2-2 | TRBV6-4 | TRBD1 | . | 15 | TGTGCCAGCAGTGCCCGACAGGGGAACACCGGGGAGCTGTTTTTT | CASSARQGNTGELFF
TRBJ2-2 | TRBV7-2 | . | . | 14 | TGTGCCAGCCGGGGACTTGCGAACACCGGGGAGCTGTTTTTT | CASRGLANTGELFF
TRBJ1-2 | TRBV9 | TRBD1 | . | 16 | TGTGCCAGCAGCGTATTTTCGTCAGGGGGCGTCTATGGCTACACCTTC | CASSVFSSGGVYGYTF
TRBJ2-7 | TRBV19 | TRBD1 | . | 14 | TGTGCCAGTAGTATCTTACAGGGGTCCCACGAGCAGTACTTC | CASSILQGSHEQYF
TRBJ2-7 | TRBV6-1 | TRBD1 | . | 17 | TGTGCCAGCAGTGAATGGGCGGGGACAGGGGAAACCTACGAGCAGTACTTC | CASSEWAGTGETYEQYF
TRBJ2-3 | TRBV11-3 | . | . | 17 | TGTGCCAGCAGCGTGACCCCCAGTCCCCATAGGGGTGGTACGCAGTATTTT | CASSVTPSPHRGGTQYF
TRBJ2-7 | TRBV2 | TRBD2 | once | 15 | TGTGCCAGCAGTCGAGTCACTAGCGGGGGCTACGAGCAGTACTTC | CASSRVTSGGYEQYF
TRBJ1-3 | TRBV30 | . | . | 13 | TGTGCCGGAGTCTCGAGCTCTGGAAACACCATATATTTT | CAGVSSSGNTIYF
TRBJ2-5 | TRBV30 | . | . | 17 | TGTGCCTGGAGTGACCCCAACACTAGATGGAGGGAAGAGACCCAGTACTTC | CAWSDPNTRWREETQYF
TRBJ2-2 | TRBV7-2 | . | . | 16 | TGTGCCAGCAGCTTAGGTCCCAGTAAGAACACCGGGGAGCTGTTTTTT | CASSLGPSKNTGELFF
TRBJ1-1 | TRBV10-3 | . | . | 14 | TGTGCCATCAGATCCTCATACGGGGACACTGAAGCTTTCTTT | CAIRSSYGDTEAFF
TRBJ2-7 | TRBV7-6 | TRBD1 | . | 14 | TGTGCCAGCAGCTCCCGGACAGGCAACTACGAGCAGTACTTC | CASSSRTGNYEQYF
TRBJ2-2 | TRBV7-9 | . | . | 14 | TGTGCCAGCAGCTGGGTCTCGAACACCGGGGAGCTGTTTTTT | CASSWVSNTGELFF
TRBJ1-2 | TRBV20-1 | . | once | 11 | TGCAGTGCTACAGGACAGCCAGGCTACACCTTC | CSATGQPGYTF
TRBJ1-6 | TRBV7-7 | . | once | 13 | TGTGCTAGCAGCTTATCCAGGAATTCACCCCTCCACTTT | CASSLSRNSPLHF
TRBJ1-1 | TRBV7-6 | TRBD1 | once | 13 | TGTGCCAGCAGCTTAGCGACAGGGGAGAGAGCTTTCTTT | CASSLATGERAFF
TRBJ1-5 | TRBV4-2 | . | . | 15 | TGTGCCAGCAGCCAAGATTGGGGACTCAATCAGCCCCAGCATTTT | CASSQDWGLNQPQHF
TRBJ2-3 | TRBV11-2 | . | . | 15 | TGTGCCAGCAGCTTAGTCAGGACCACCCCAGATACGCAGTATTTT | CASSLVRTTPDTQYF
TRBJ2-7 | TRBV7-2 | . | . | 14 | TGTGCCAGCAGCTTTTCGAACCCCCGGGACGAGCAGTACTTC | CASSFSNPRDEQYF
TRBJ2-3 | TRBV7-2 | TRBD2 | . | 14 | TGTGCCAGCAACGAGCGGGGGGGCACAGATACGCAGTATTTT | CASNERGGTDTQYF
TRBJ1-6 | TRBV7-8 | . | . | 14 | TGTGCCAGCAGCAAAGCGGGGAGTAATTCACCCCTCCACTTT | CASSKAGSNSPLHF
TRBJ2-7 | TRBV27 | . | . | 16 | TGTGCCAGCCCCCTCCGGCACGGTAGCAACTCCTACGAGCAGTACTTC | CASPLRHGSNSYEQYF
TRBJ2-2 | TRBV5-5 | . | . | 14 | TGTGCCAGCAGCCAAACAGGGACCACCGGGGAGCTGTTTTTT | CASSQTGTTGELFF
TRBJ1-2 | TRBV15 | TRBD1 | few | 16 | TGTGCCACCAGCAGGGCCCTGGGGACAGGGGTCGATGGCTACACCTTC | CATSRALGTGVDGYTF
TRBJ2-3 | TRBV7-8 | . | . | 16 | TGTGCCAGCAGTTCCGTGGGCTCCGGGGTAACAGATACGCAGTATTTT | CASSSVGSGVTDTQYF
TRBJ1-1 | TRBV18 | . | . | 12 | TGTGCCAGCTCACCACCCTGGCCTGAGGCTTTCTTT | CASSPPWPEAFF